This is a list of T cell receptor beta chains from one sample in a study of blood T cell repertoires in COVID-19. Libraries were prepared by immunoSEQ multiplex PCR; TCRdb keeps only in-frame clonotypes and omits some of them. Among over 250,000 clones listed, 90% were seen once. The sequencing sample was made of PBMCs or T cells enriched from blood (not recorded which). The receptors here all came from a man aged 60 to 75 who had recovered from COVID-19. Each CDR3 is given with its conserved first and last residue. The D gene is left open where the match is weak. Where a row states a size, it is once, few, many or the class of an expanded clone; other rows omit it.

J gene,CDR3 length,V gene,D gene,clone size,CDR3 protein,CDR3 DNA
TRBJ1-2,13,TRBV12-3/TRBV12-4,NA,few,CASRSSSYYGYTF,TGTGCCAGCAGAAGCTCCTCATACTATGGCTACACCTTC
TRBJ1-4,20,TRBV23-1,NA,NA,CASSQSFTPRGDGTNEKLFF,TGCGCCAGCAGTCAATCCTTCACCCCCCGGGGGGACGGAACTAATGAAAAACTGTTTTTT
TRBJ1-6,19,TRBV27,TRBD1,NA,CASRTPGQASASYNSPLHF,TGTGCCAGCAGGACGCCGGGACAGGCGTCCGCCTCCTATAATTCACCCCTCCACTTT
TRBJ1-4,16,TRBV15,NA,NA,CATSREKTVTNEKLFF,TGTGCCACCAGCAGAGAAAAGACAGTAACTAATGAAAAACTGTTTTTT
TRBJ2-7,12,TRBV12-3/TRBV12-4,NA,few,CASSLEIYEQYF,TGTGCCAGCAGCTTGGAGATCTACGAGCAGTACTTC
TRBJ2-3,14,TRBV6-5,NA,once,CASSKPGTGNTQYF,TGTGCCAGCAGTAAACCGGGAACGGGAAATACGCAGTATTTT
TRBJ1-1,11,TRBV3-1/TRBV3-2,NA,NA,CASSFGLEAFF,TGTGCCAGCAGCTTCGGACTTGAAGCTTTCTTT
TRBJ2-1,14,TRBV30,TRBD1,NA,CAWNPGQGLREQFF,TGTGCCTGGAACCCGGGACAGGGTCTCCGTGAGCAGTTCTTC
TRBJ2-1,14,TRBV5-5,NA,few,CASSLDRDYNEQFF,TGTGCCAGCAGCTTGGACAGAGATTACAATGAGCAGTTCTTC
TRBJ2-2,14,TRBV7-2,NA,NA,CASSWDLRTGELFF,TGTGCCAGCAGCTGGGACTTGAGGACCGGGGAGCTGTTTTTT
TRBJ2-7,14,TRBV5-4,TRBD1,NA,CASSSRQGSYEQYF,TGTGCCAGCAGCTCCCGACAGGGGAGCTACGAGCAGTACTTC
TRBJ2-7,15,TRBV5-4,NA,once,CASSLWASSPDEQYF,TGTGCCAGCAGCTTGTGGGCTAGCAGCCCCGATGAGCAGTACTTC
TRBJ1-5,14,TRBV4-3,NA,NA,CASSPEHGGQPQHF,TGCGCCAGCAGCCCCGAACACGGCGGTCAGCCCCAGCATTTT
TRBJ2-1,16,TRBV9,TRBD2,NA,CASSVVGSGNTREQFF,TGTGCCAGCAGCGTAGTTGGTAGCGGGAACACAAGGGAGCAGTTCTTC
TRBJ2-2,15,TRBV14,NA,NA,CASSRQLVLGGELFF,TGTGCCAGCAGCCGACAACTTGTTTTGGGTGGGGAGCTGTTTTTT
TRBJ1-5,14,TRBV7-8,NA,NA,CASSRGGSNQPQHF,TGTGCCAGCAGCCGCGGAGGCAGCAATCAGCCCCAGCATTTT
TRBJ1-1,14,TRBV4-1,NA,NA,CASSQDNSGTEAFF,TGCGCCAGCAGCCAAGATAACAGCGGCACTGAAGCTTTCTTT
TRBJ2-7,12,TRBV10-3,NA,NA,CAIRGTAGEQYF,TGTGCCATCAGGGGGACCGCGGGGGAGCAGTACTTC
TRBJ2-5,13,TRBV12-3/TRBV12-4,NA,NA,CASSGTSGETQYF,TGTGCCAGCAGTGGTACCAGCGGGGAGACCCAGTACTTC
TRBJ2-3,12,TRBV5-1,NA,NA,CASSSTADTQYF,TGCGCCAGCAGCTCAACAGCAGATACGCAGTATTTT
TRBJ1-5,17,TRBV15,TRBD1,NA,CATSRQGGLGSNQPQHF,TGTGCCACCAGCAGACAGGGGGGATTGGGGAGCAATCAGCCCCAGCATTTT
TRBJ2-1,19,TRBV12-5,TRBD2,NA,CASGLVLAGGVPASGEQFF,TGTGCTAGTGGTTTGGTACTAGCGGGGGGAGTTCCGGCGAGCGGTGAGCAGTTCTTC
TRBJ2-2,16,TRBV18,TRBD1,NA,CASSPPGQGNTGELFF,TGTGCCAGCTCACCACCGGGACAGGGGAACACCGGGGAGCTGTTTTTT
TRBJ1-4,17,TRBV12-2,NA,few,CASRLTTPGSRNEKLFF,TGTGCAAGTCGCTTAACGACCCCAGGGTCGAGGAATGAAAAACTGTTTTTT
TRBJ2-2,13,TRBV6-5,NA,NA,CASRDTNTGELFF,TGTGCCAGCAGAGACACAAACACCGGGGAGCTGTTTTTT
TRBJ2-2,13,TRBV24-1,NA,NA,CATSSTNTGELFF,TGTGCCACCAGTTCGACTAACACCGGGGAGCTGTTTTTT
TRBJ2-1,15,TRBV5-4,TRBD2,NA,CASSTGLAGQVEQFF,TGTGCCAGCAGCACCGGACTAGCGGGACAGGTTGAGCAGTTCTTC
TRBJ1-4,15,TRBV27,NA,NA,CASSLFSGNYEKLFF,TGTGCCAGCAGTTTATTTTCGGGGAATTATGAAAAACTGTTTTTT
TRBJ2-1,15,TRBV5-8,TRBD2,NA,CAFLSGTSGSNEQFF,TGTGCCTTTCTGTCCGGGACTAGCGGGAGCAATGAGCAGTTCTTC
TRBJ1-2,14,TRBV3-1/TRBV3-2,TRBD1,NA,CASSNRQGAGGYTF,TGTGCCAGCAGCAACCGACAGGGGGCTGGTGGCTACACCTTC
TRBJ2-7,13,TRBV6-1,NA,NA,CASSEVTAYEQYF,TGTGCCAGCAGTGAAGTGACAGCCTACGAGCAGTACTTC
TRBJ2-7,15,TRBV18,NA,NA,CASSPTGATSYEQYF,TGTGCCAGCTCACCGACAGGAGCCACCTCCTACGAGCAGTACTTC
TRBJ2-1,15,TRBV9,NA,NA,CASSVGGQSYNEQFF,TGTGCCAGCAGCGTAGGAGGGCAATCCTACAATGAGCAGTTCTTC
TRBJ1-1,13,TRBV24-1,NA,NA,CATSDVGATEAFF,TGTGCCACCAGTGATGTGGGGGCTACTGAAGCTTTCTTT
TRBJ1-5,15,TRBV9,TRBD1,NA,CASSVGLGGGQPQHF,TGTGCCAGCAGCGTAGGGCTAGGGGGCGGACAGCCCCAGCATTTT
TRBJ1-2,13,TRBV7-8,NA,NA,CASSPGQNYGYTF,TGTGCCAGCAGCCCCGGACAGAACTATGGCTACACCTTC
TRBJ1-2,16,TRBV7-2,TRBD1,NA,CASSLSPDRVNYGYTF,TGTGCCAGCAGCTTATCCCCCGACAGGGTGAACTATGGCTACACCTTC
TRBJ2-7,13,TRBV2,NA,NA,CASISRGPYEQYF,TGTGCCAGCATCTCCCGAGGGCCCTACGAGCAGTACTTC
TRBJ2-1,12,TRBV27,NA,NA,CASSSGPREQFF,TGTGCCAGCAGTTCTGGCCCTAGGGAGCAGTTCTTC
TRBJ2-3,14,TRBV2,NA,NA,CASSEFPSTDTQYF,TGTGCCAGCAGTGAATTCCCTAGCACAGATACGCAGTATTTT
TRBJ1-2,17,TRBV15,TRBD1,NA,CATSASQGQLQIYGYTF,TGTGCCACCAGCGCGTCCCAGGGACAGCTCCAGATCTATGGCTACACCTTC
TRBJ1-1,15,TRBV4-2,NA,NA,CASSQGLGAGTEAFF,TGTGCCAGCAGCCAAGGACTTGGGGCAGGCACTGAAGCTTTCTTT
TRBJ2-5,16,TRBV9,NA,NA,CASSRRRDTPKETQYF,TGTGCCAGCAGCAGGAGACGGGACACCCCGAAAGAGACCCAGTACTTC
TRBJ1-2,12,TRBV12-3/TRBV12-4,TRBD1,NA,CASSTGGSGYTF,TGTGCCAGCAGCACAGGGGGCTCTGGCTACACCTTC